This paragraph reports one T cell receptor beta chain. Its antigen is unidentified. These data are taken from a study of T cell repertoires in cytomegalovirus infection. Across the whole study: TCR beta signatures that were public indicated CMV infection and matching HLA type. Overall study findings and caveats: Totalled public TCR beta family frequency picked out people who carried CMV plus the relevant HLA. CMV-specific HLA-C-restricted TCR beta clonotypes dominated the ex vivo response.

The CDR3 spans 15 residues. The V and J ends lost 5 bases and 0 bases respectively, with 11 bases between them. Germline V CDR1 and CDR2: LNHNV, YYDKDF (reference sequence). TCRdb analysed the reads with MiXCR anew, one entry per CDR3 protein. The sample consists of 200,000 to 300,000 distinct CDR3 sequences, approximately 9.1% of them appearing once. This TCR was recovered from a human donor in good health (CMV status not recorded). Some clones in this sample may be carry-over from other donors' samples. Sequenced sample: PBMCs. This chain links TRBV15 with TRBJ2-4; tentative D call: TRBD2 (5 bases). CDR3 residues: CATSGGAVAKNIQYF. The CDR3 region has the DNA TGTGCCACCAGCGGAGGAGCAGTAGCCAAAAACATTCAGTACTTC.